These T cell receptor beta chains were read from a single sample in a study of OX40 agonist ivuxolimab in advanced cancers. Clones were read by immunoSEQ multiplex PCR, and TCRdb kept only the in-frame ones, dropping some. The top ten clones hold 2.6% of a sample with tens of thousands of clones, around 77% of them seen once. The material was CD4+ or CD8+ T cells sorted from blood, obtained in a trial of the OX40 agonist ivuxolimab. These TCRs come from an adult with an advanced solid tumor such as melanoma, head and neck, liver or kidney cancer. Each CDR3 is given with its conserved first and last residue. The D gene is left open where the match is weak.

v_gene	j_gene	d_gene	CDR3aa
TRBV28	TRBJ2-3	-	CASTWGGLGEDTQYF
TRBV6-6	TRBJ1-2	TRBD1	CASSSGGGGGYTF
TRBV19	TRBJ2-2	TRBD2	CASSARGDPGELFF
TRBV4-1	TRBJ2-5	-	CASSQTVTRRETQYF
TRBV28	TRBJ2-3	TRBD2	CASSYRIVLAGVADTQYF
TRBV4-1	TRBJ1-5	TRBD1	CASSQAGTGYQPQHF
TRBV9	TRBJ2-7	-	CASSVDGTSSYEQYF
TRBV29-1	TRBJ2-3	-	CSVIIYTDTQYF
TRBV19	TRBJ2-2	-	CASSRAGTGELFF
TRBV2	TRBJ2-1	TRBD2	CASSEGLTSTNEQFF
TRBV30	TRBJ1-1	-	CAWSVRTGWNTEAFF
TRBV19	TRBJ2-7	-	CASSSARGLAYEQYF
TRBV7-3	TRBJ2-5	-	CASSVLSGETQYF
TRBV30	TRBJ1-4	-	CAWSVGAGTNEKLFF
TRBV11-2	TRBJ1-1	-	CASSLGDSSAEAFF
TRBV19	TRBJ1-1	TRBD1	CASSIQPRGQTEAFF
TRBV5-1	TRBJ2-1	TRBD1	CASSSQGQGPHNEQFF
TRBV5-1	TRBJ2-3	-	CASSLRGYGADTQYF
TRBV12-5	TRBJ1-3	-	CASGLPSSGNTIYF
TRBV29-1	TRBJ2-5	TRBD1	CSVMGQQPTLTQYF
TRBV6-1	TRBJ2-7	TRBD2	CASSGGLAGSNEQYF
TRBV4-1	TRBJ2-5	TRBD2	CASSRLGGYQETQYF
TRBV5-6	TRBJ2-7	TRBD2	CASSRPGGRVNEQYF
TRBV18	TRBJ2-7	TRBD2	CASSPPASGAYEQYF
TRBV28	TRBJ2-7	-	CASSFGPVQTYEQYF
TRBV7-9	TRBJ2-7	-	CASSSRTRTGEQYF
TRBV21-1	TRBJ2-2	-	CASRSEGNTGELFF
TRBV28	TRBJ2-2	TRBD2	CASRTRGLAGGFTGELFF
TRBV19	TRBJ1-6	-	CASSPGAIGNHSPLHF
TRBV7-8	TRBJ1-1	-	CASSLAGKNTEAFF
TRBV6-5	TRBJ1-1	-	CASSYSGDMNTEAFF
TRBV6-1	TRBJ1-5	-	CASSAHRRGPGDSNQPQHF
TRBV4-1	TRBJ2-3	-	CASSQPAGSTDTQYF
TRBV4-2	TRBJ1-1	-	CASSQDRGRNTEAFF
TRBV6-5	TRBJ1-4	-	CASSRPGRGEKLFF
TRBV6-5	TRBJ2-5	TRBD1	CASSTGTGPHF
TRBV7-8	TRBJ2-1	TRBD2	CASSTSGTSGRAFNEQFF
TRBV5-8	TRBJ1-4	TRBD1	CASSLGQGRNEKLFF
TRBV6-1	TRBJ2-5	-	CASSYASSKYF
TRBV29-1	TRBJ2-3	TRBD1	CSVEDRDRGSDTQYF
TRBV6-5	TRBJ2-5	TRBD1	CASTGQGPGTQYF
TRBV2	TRBJ1-1	TRBD1	CASNPQGISTEAFF
TRBV27	TRBJ1-6	TRBD1	CASSRTGIAYNSPLHF
TRBV2	TRBJ1-2	-	CASSLGPRAYGYTF
TRBV6-1	TRBJ2-3	-	CASSEGGVDTQYF
TRBV6-1	TRBJ1-6	-	CASSLGHNNSPLHF
TRBV29-1	TRBJ1-3	-	CSVTGLTGNTIYF
TRBV6-1	TRBJ1-5	-	CASSEVLLGRGNQPQHF
TRBV29-1	TRBJ2-1	TRBD1	CSAPPPGGYEQFF
TRBV2	TRBJ2-5	-	CASSKGRAQDLTQYF
TRBV6-1	TRBJ1-3	-	CASSQGTLSLNTIYF
TRBV5-1	TRBJ2-1	-	CASSLDGTYNEQFF
TRBV28	TRBJ1-2	-	CASALWGQDGYTF
TRBV11-2	TRBJ1-2	-	CASSFRENYGYTF
TRBV10-2	TRBJ2-3	TRBD2	CASATSGRSDTQYF